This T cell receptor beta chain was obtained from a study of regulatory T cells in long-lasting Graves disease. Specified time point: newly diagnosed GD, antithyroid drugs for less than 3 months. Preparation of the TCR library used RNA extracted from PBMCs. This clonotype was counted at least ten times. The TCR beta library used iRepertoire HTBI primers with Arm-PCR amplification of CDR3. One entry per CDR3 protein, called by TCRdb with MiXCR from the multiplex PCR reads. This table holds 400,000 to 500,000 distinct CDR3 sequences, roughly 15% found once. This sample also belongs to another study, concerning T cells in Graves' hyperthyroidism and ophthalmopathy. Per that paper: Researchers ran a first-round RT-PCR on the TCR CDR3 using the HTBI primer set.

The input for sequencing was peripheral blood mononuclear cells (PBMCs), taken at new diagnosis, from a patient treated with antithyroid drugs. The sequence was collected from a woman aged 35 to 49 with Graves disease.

CDR3 nucleotide sequence: TGTGCCAGCAGCGAAGGAGGAGGGGGCAATCAGCCCCAGCATTTT. Translated: CASSEGGGGNQPQHF. The chain employs TRBV9 and TRBJ1-5; D perhaps matches TRBD1 (5 bases). V was shortened by 3 bases and J by 2 bases, with 12 bases between the two germline ends. The CDR3 extends over 15 amino acids. The germline CDR1 and CDR2 sequences are SGDLS and YYNGEE.